This note documents a single T cell receptor (beta chain) sequence. The sample is drawn from a study of blood T cell repertoires in COVID-19. The length of the CDR3 is 16 residues. Germline loops: CDR1 MNHEY, CDR2 SMNVEV (reference sequence). The V and J ends lost 1 base and 2 bases respectively, with 14 bases between them. Libraries were prepared by immunoSEQ multiplex PCR; TCRdb keeps only in-frame clonotypes and omits some of them. This sample carries 95,000 to 110,000 clones, around four fifths of them seen once, and the ten largest clones take 4% to 4.5%. This rearrangement joins TRBV27 to TRBJ1-1; the D gene is possibly TRBD1 (5 bases). The clonotype originates from a man in his 70s with acute or convalescent COVID-19. Input material: peripheral blood. CDR3 in amino acids: CASSLWTQGPNTEAFF. CDR3 bases: TGTGCCAGCAGTTTATGGACGCAGGGCCCTAACACTGAAGCTTTCTTT.